Below, one T cell receptor (beta chain) is given with its context. The antigen is unknown. In TCRdb, the RT-PCR reads were re-called with MiXCR into one record per CDR3 protein. The data hold approximately 530,000 distinct CDR3 sequences, with about 8% observed a single time. V was pared by 6 bases and J by 5 bases, with 16 bases between. The CDR3 has 14 residues. These data come from a study of response to subunit inactivated influenza vaccine. The study, taken as a whole, reports: Each seasonal flu vaccination may recruit only limited new T cells, authors suggested.

This specimen consisted of PBMCs from blood, obtained less than 30 months after vaccination. The source of this sequence is a man aged 50-75 years who received an inactivated influenza vaccine. The rearrangement links TRBV12-3 or TRBV12-4 to TRBJ1-1; a possible D gene is TRBD1 (5 bases). CDR3 bases: TGTGCCAGCAGGCAACTGGGGGTGGGGACTGAAGCTTTCTTT. Translating gives CASRQLGVGTEAFF.